This T cell receptor beta chain comes out of a study of shared clonotypes between healthy human individuals. Study-wide background: Every donor yielded three CD4 naive, three CD4 memory, two CD8 naive and one CD8 memory plate.

This CDR3 region has 17 residues. V was shortened by 0 bases and J by 2 bases, with 18 bases between the two germline ends. Germline assignment: CDR1 SGHRS and CDR2 YFSETQ. General study points: Naive subsets generally exceeded memory subsets in estimated richness. The four-donor shared clonotypes exceeded non-shared clonotypes in generation probability, with non-shared ones scoring lower. When naive CD4 clonotypes were compared across several donors, about 5% were shared.

On this clone: What it binds is not known.

Data came from immunoSEQ multiplex PCR; TCRdb stores just in-frame clones and leaves some out. The profile shows some 1,600,000 clones, roughly 98% of them singletons. Input material: naive CD4+ T cells sorted from blood. The subset here: CD45RA+ positively selected. V is TRBV5-1 and J is TRBJ2-7; a possible D gene is TRBD2 (5 bases). This clonotype originated in a young man in good health. The CDR3 bases are TGCGCCAGCAGCTTGGTAGGCTTGAGGGCAGACGCCTACGAGCAGTACTTC. Amino acid sequence: CASSLVGLRADAYEQYF.